This TCR beta chain appears in the sequencing data of a study of post-analysis software for immune sequencing data (dated by TCRdb to the mid-2010s). A note on the overall study: The recorded disease courses included relapsing-remitting, secondary progressive and progressive-relapsing multiple sclerosis, and some patients had no subtype annotation. Patient repertoires were compared against roughly 11 previously published healthy control repertoires from donors aged about 6 to 25 years. A subset of samples was prepared in parallel using single-end sample barcoding, then pooled and co-amplified after Illumina adapter ligation. What the authors observed across the whole study: The multiple sclerosis patient group was slightly younger than the control group. When samples were clustered directly using the F measure, samples prepared in the same batch co-clustered strongly, which prompted a batch-effect correction. Significantly lower normalized Chao1 diversity was found in multiple sclerosis patients than in controls, suggesting substantial peripheral T-cell clonal expansion. Significantly higher frequencies in patients than in controls were found for about five TRBV segments, including TRBV5-6, TRBV5-1 and TRBV20-1.

This specimen's time point label, per the study, means: second blood draw from one MS patient after hematopoietic stem cell transplantation. TCR beta repertoires were profiled from peripheral blood of 10 to 15 young patients with multiple sclerosis to demonstrate the VDJtools post-analysis software. The multiple sclerosis patients were children and adolescents ranging in age from 6 to 15 years. With regard to this clonotype: The specificity of this receptor is unknown. No clone much larger than this one lies a single base away; base qualities are absent.

V is cut by 5 bases and J by 0 bases, and the space between the germline ends is 11 bases. Via the germline V gene, CDR1 is SGHTA and CDR2 FQGNSA. Taken from cysteine to phenylalanine, the CDR3 has 14 residues. Only CDR3 DNA is held: 42 bases, read in frame from base 1. The method was PCR. Instrument used: Illumina HiSeq 2500. To reduce PCR and sequencing biases, unique molecular identifiers were incorporated into the TCR beta cDNA libraries. Roughly 0.5 million cDNA molecules were obtained per 1 to 10 million input T cells, so each molecule approximated one T cell. The same protocol used for the earlier healthy control dataset was applied to prepare and sequence the patient libraries. Within a given batch, samples were prepared together, multiplexed and sequenced on the same HiSeq lane. The paper's processing steps were these. Raw barcoded reads were processed with MIGEC, discarding single-read molecular identifier groups before consensus assembly and CDR3 extraction. Clonotype tables were post-analysed with VDJtools, normalizing diversity by down-sampling all datasets to the smallest sample size. In repertoire overlap clustering, CDR3 amino acid sequences, but not nucleotide sequences, were matched to correct batch-related cross-sample contamination. Clones were called with MiXCR by TCRdb after fastp trimmed the public reads at Q25, and only in-frame beta chains were retained. When rows share a CDR3 protein, they turn into one entry using the most common DNA and genes. TCRdb assigned the V and J calls; the authors' analysis was not used. This sample comprises 150,000 to 200,000 distinct CDR3 sequences, around 36% of them detected only once. The ten top clones hold around 30% of the sample.

The rearranged chain carries TRBV7-2 and TRBJ2-7, and possibly TRBD1, on 5 matching bases. This clonotype originated in a girl under 18 with multiple sclerosis. Donor details come from another sample of the same person, matched by shared clones. The sample was blood, taken after autologous hematopoietic stem cell transplantation. The DNA is as follows: TGTGCCAGCAGCCCTCGACAGCCCTCCTACGAGCAGTACTTC. Its protein reads: CASSPRQPSYEQYF.